The rows below give T cell receptor beta chains drawn from one sample of a study of T cell changes during pregnancy in multiple sclerosis. Clones were sequenced by immunoSEQ multiplex PCR, and TCRdb holds only the in-frame ones, with some missing. The sample gives over 30,000 clones, 85% to 95% of which show up once; 0.35% is in the top ten. Sequencing used CD4+ T cells from peripheral blood mononuclear cells, obtained after pregnancy. These receptors were obtained from a female donor with multiple sclerosis, enrolled in a pregnancy study. CDR3s include the opening cysteine and the closing phenylalanine or tryptophan. Each record gives: J gene, V gene, D gene, clone size, CDR3 DNA, CDR3 protein. The D gene is left open where the match is weak. Clone size appears in some rows only: once, few, many, or a class for an expanded clone.

TRBJ1-2	TRBV5-1	TRBD1	once	TGCGCCAGCAGCTCACTCCGGGACAGAGCGAGCTACACCTTC	CASSSLRDRASYTF
TRBJ1-5	TRBV19	.	.	TGTGCCAGTAGTCGGGAGGGTTATCAGCCCCAGCATTTT	CASSREGYQPQHF
TRBJ2-7	TRBV5-1	.	.	TGCGCCAGCAGCTGGGACAACAGCTACGAGCAGTACTTC	CASSWDNSYEQYF
TRBJ2-5	TRBV13	TRBD2	.	TGTGCCAGCAGCTTTAGCGGGGAAAAACAAGAGACCCAGTACTTC	CASSFSGEKQETQYF
TRBJ2-4	TRBV18	.	.	TGTGCCAGCTCACGGGAACTGGAGGGGAACATTCAGTACTTC	CASSRELEGNIQYF
TRBJ2-2	TRBV5-6	TRBD1	.	TGTGCCAGCAGCCTCCTGACAGGGATGCACACCGGGGAGCTGTTTTTT	CASSLLTGMHTGELFF
TRBJ2-2	TRBV7-9	.	.	TGTGCCACCCCCTGGGGAGAAAATACGGGGGAGCTGTTTTTT	CATPWGENTGELFF
TRBJ1-2	TRBV19	.	.	TGTGCCAGTAGGAGGGACTTCAACTATGGCTACACCTTC	CASRRDFNYGYTF
TRBJ1-2	TRBV2	TRBD1	.	TGTGCCAGCAGCGAGGGGGCGAGCTATGGCTACACCTTC	CASSEGASYGYTF
TRBJ1-3	TRBV6-6	.	.	TGTGCCAGCAGTTACCCGACAGTACCCTTCAGCACCATATATTTT	CASSYPTVPFSTIYF
TRBJ1-5	TRBV21-1	.	.	TGTGCCAGCACCAGGAATCAGCCCCAGCATTTT	CASTRNQPQHF
TRBJ2-3	TRBV5-1	TRBD2	.	TGCGCCAGCAGCTTGCAAGGACTAGCGGGGACAGATACGCAGTATTTT	CASSLQGLAGTDTQYF
TRBJ2-7	TRBV15	TRBD1	once	TGTGCCACCAGTACAGGGGGCCACTACGAGCAGTACTTC	CATSTGGHYEQYF
TRBJ2-7	TRBV5-4	.	once	TGTGCCAGCAGCTTGGGAGGGCGTAGCTACGAGCAGTACTTC	CASSLGGRSYEQYF
TRBJ1-3	TRBV9	.	.	TGTGCCAGCAGCGTAGGGGAGGGCCTCTCTGGAAACACCATATATTTT	CASSVGEGLSGNTIYF
TRBJ1-2	TRBV5-6	TRBD1	.	TGTGCCAGCAGCTCACGGGACAGGGGGGTAGGTGGCTACACCTTC	CASSSRDRGVGGYTF
TRBJ1-2	TRBV6-1	TRBD1	.	TGTGCCAGCAGCTGGGACAGCTTCTATGGCTACACCTTC	CASSWDSFYGYTF
TRBJ2-3	TRBV14	TRBD2	.	TGTGCCAGCAGCCAAACAACTAGCGGGGGGCTAAACACAGATACGCAGTATTTT	CASSQTTSGGLNTDTQYF
TRBJ2-1	TRBV5-4	.	.	TGTGCCAGCAGCTTCCGCCGGACTAACGTACGCTCCTACAATGAGCAGTTCTTC	CASSFRRTNVRSYNEQFF
TRBJ1-2	TRBV5-8	TRBD1	.	TGTGCCAGCAGCTTGGAGGGGACAGGGGGGGTCTATGGCTACACCTTC	CASSLEGTGGVYGYTF
TRBJ1-4	TRBV6-6	TRBD1	.	TGTGCCAGCAGGACCAGGGACAGCGAAAAACTGTTTTTT	CASRTRDSEKLFF
TRBJ2-1	TRBV5-1	TRBD2	.	TGCGCCAGCAACAGAGGGACGGGGGGGAATGAGCAGTTCTTC	CASNRGTGGNEQFF
TRBJ1-5	TRBV7-9	.	.	TGTGCCAGCAGCTTAGGCGGACACCCTAATCAGCCCCAGCATTTT	CASSLGGHPNQPQHF
TRBJ2-1	TRBV27	.	.	TGTGCCAGCAGTTTACGGGGGTGGTACAATGAGCAGTTCTTC	CASSLRGWYNEQFF
TRBJ1-2	TRBV11-2	.	.	TGTGCCAGCAGCCTCTTACGGTTCGGCGGGGACAACTATGGCTACACCTTC	CASSLLRFGGDNYGYTF
TRBJ1-1	TRBV30	.	.	TGTGCCTGGAGTGATGTTGGTTGGCAAACTGAAGCTTTCTTT	CAWSDVGWQTEAFF
TRBJ2-1	TRBV18	.	.	TGTGCCAGCTCACCGGGGGCCGGACTCAGCTCCTACAATGAGCAGTTCTTC	CASSPGAGLSSYNEQFF
TRBJ2-2	TRBV27	.	.	TGTGCCAGCAGTTTTGGGGCGGGGACCGGGGAGCTGTTTTTT	CASSFGAGTGELFF
TRBJ2-7	TRBV19	TRBD1	.	TGTGCCAGTAAGAGAACAGGGGGCAACTACGAGCAGTACTTC	CASKRTGGNYEQYF
TRBJ2-1	TRBV2	TRBD1	.	TGTGCCAGCAGAAGACAGGGCAATGAGCAGTTCTTC	CASRRQGNEQFF
TRBJ1-3	TRBV5-5	.	.	TGTGCCAGCAGCCCCCAACAGGAGAACTCTGGAAACACCATATATTTT	CASSPQQENSGNTIYF
TRBJ1-2	TRBV14	.	.	TGTGCCAGCAGCCAATACGATTCGAGAGGCTACACCTTC	CASSQYDSRGYTF
TRBJ2-1	TRBV12-5	TRBD1	.	TGTGCTAGTGGTGGGGGACAGGGGGCCTACAATGAGCAGTTCTTC	CASGGGQGAYNEQFF
TRBJ2-2	TRBV14	TRBD1	few	TGTGCCAGCAGCCGGGGACAGGGTAGGACCGGGGAGCTGTTTTTT	CASSRGQGRTGELFF
TRBJ1-2	TRBV6-5	.	.	TGTGCCAGCAGTTCGGTAGGGGGAAGAGGCTACACCTTC	CASSSVGGRGYTF
TRBJ2-7	TRBV9	TRBD1	.	TGTGCCAGCAGCGTCGGGACAGGGAGGTACGAGCAGTACTTC	CASSVGTGRYEQYF
TRBJ2-1	TRBV5-1	.	.	TGCGCCAGCAGCTTGGTTTCGGGGACAAACTACAATGAGCAGTTCTTC	CASSLVSGTNYNEQFF
TRBJ2-7	TRBV19	TRBD1	few	TGTGCCAGTAGTATAGAAGGCAGGGGGAACGAGCAGTACTTC	CASSIEGRGNEQYF
TRBJ2-3	TRBV9	.	.	TGTGCCAGCAGCGTAGGAGTGGCAGATACGCAGTATTTT	CASSVGVADTQYF
TRBJ2-3	TRBV15	TRBD2	once	TGTGCCACCAGCAGCGAATGGGAGGGAACGCAGTATTTT	CATSSEWEGTQYF
TRBJ1-5	TRBV19	TRBD1	.	TGTGCCAGTAGTATCTGGCAGGGGGCACGGCAGCCCCAGCATTTT	CASSIWQGARQPQHF
TRBJ1-1	TRBV6-6	.	.	TGTGCCAGCAGTTATTCGCCAGTCAACACTGAAGCTTTCTTT	CASSYSPVNTEAFF
TRBJ2-5	TRBV2	.	once	TGTGCCAGCGTGGGCGGGCGGTATGAGACCCAGTACTTC	CASVGGRYETQYF
TRBJ2-5	TRBV2	.	.	TGTGCCAGCAGCGTGGCTCCGGAGACCCAGTACTTC	CASSVAPETQYF
TRBJ1-6	TRBV29-1	.	.	TGCAGCGCCCTGCTGACGGGTACAAATTCACCCCTCCACTTT	CSALLTGTNSPLHF
TRBJ1-5	TRBV6-1	.	.	TGTGCCAGCAGTGAAGTAAACAGTATAGGTCAGCCCCAGCATTTT	CASSEVNSIGQPQHF
TRBJ2-4	TRBV7-2	.	.	TGTGCCAGCAGCCTTGAGGGTCTAGCCAAAAACATTCAGTACTTC	CASSLEGLAKNIQYF
TRBJ2-7	TRBV6-1	.	.	TGTGCCAGCAGTGAAGCGTCAGTACGGGGCAGGGGTTGGTACGAGCAGTACTTC	CASSEASVRGRGWYEQYF
TRBJ2-7	TRBV6-5	TRBD1	.	TGTGCCAGCAGTTCTAGGGGACAGGGAATGTACGAGCAGTACTTC	CASSSRGQGMYEQYF
TRBJ2-2	TRBV6-1	TRBD2	.	TGTGCCAGCAGTGACGGACTAGCGGGGGCCGCGAACACCGGGGAGCTGTTTTTT	CASSDGLAGAANTGELFF
TRBJ2-2	TRBV19	TRBD2	.	TGTGCCAGTATTAGTTGGACTAGCTTCGCCGGGGAGCTGTTTTTT	CASISWTSFAGELFF
TRBJ2-3	TRBV6-4	TRBD2	.	TGTGCCAGCGGGGGACTAGCGGGGGGGGAAGATACGCAGTATTTT	CASGGLAGGEDTQYF
TRBJ2-5	TRBV29-1	.	.	TGCAGCGTTGAGCAGTACCAAGAGACCCAGTACTTC	CSVEQYQETQYF
TRBJ1-3	TRBV18	.	.	TGTGCCAGCTCACTTGAAGACAGGATCTCTGGAAACACCATATATTTT	CASSLEDRISGNTIYF
TRBJ2-7	TRBV5-1	TRBD1	.	TGCGCCAGCAGGTTCCGGGACAGGGACCACGAGCAGTACTTC	CASRFRDRDHEQYF
TRBJ1-6	TRBV18	.	.	TGTGCCAGCTCACCTACAGCTAATATTTTGGATTCACCCCTCCACTTT	CASSPTANILDSPLHF
TRBJ1-2	TRBV6-1	.	.	TGTGCCAGCAGTGAATATAGCAGGGTAGCTTCTAACTATGGCTACACCTTC	CASSEYSRVASNYGYTF
TRBJ2-4	TRBV10-3	TRBD1	.	TGTGCCATCAGTGCCGACGGGACAGGGGGTCTTAAGACGAACATTCAGTACTTC	CAISADGTGGLKTNIQYF
TRBJ1-1	TRBV11-1	.	once	TGTGCCAGCAGTAGGGGCGGTGAAGCTTTCTTT	CASSRGGEAFF